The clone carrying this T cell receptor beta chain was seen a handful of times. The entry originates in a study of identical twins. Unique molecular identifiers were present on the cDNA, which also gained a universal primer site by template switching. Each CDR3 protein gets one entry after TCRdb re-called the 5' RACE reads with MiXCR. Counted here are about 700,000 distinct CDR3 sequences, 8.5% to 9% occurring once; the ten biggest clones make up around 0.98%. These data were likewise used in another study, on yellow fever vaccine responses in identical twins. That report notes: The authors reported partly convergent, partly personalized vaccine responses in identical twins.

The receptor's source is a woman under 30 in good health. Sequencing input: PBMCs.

The CDR3 nucleotides read TGCGCCAGCAGCTTGGCGGGGGCTAGCGGGGGTGGGCCAGATACGCAGTATTTT. Translated: CASSLAGASGGGPDTQYF. This chain uses TRBV5-1 with TRBJ2-3, with 10 bases fitting TRBD2. Germline lookup yields CDR1 SGHRS and CDR2 YFSETQ. With 0 bases clipped from V and 4 bases from J, the junction kept 11 bases outside the gene matches. This CDR3 contains 18 residues.